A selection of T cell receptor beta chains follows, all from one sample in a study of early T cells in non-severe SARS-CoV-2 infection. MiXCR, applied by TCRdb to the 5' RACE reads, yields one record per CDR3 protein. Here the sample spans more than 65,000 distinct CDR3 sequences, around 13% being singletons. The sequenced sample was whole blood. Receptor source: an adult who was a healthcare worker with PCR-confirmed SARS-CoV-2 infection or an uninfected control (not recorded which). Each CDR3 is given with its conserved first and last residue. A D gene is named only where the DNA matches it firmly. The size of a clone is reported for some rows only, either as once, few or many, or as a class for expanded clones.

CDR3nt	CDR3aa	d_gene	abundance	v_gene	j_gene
TGTGCCAGCAGTTTACAGGGACGGAACATTCAGTACTTC	CASSLQGRNIQYF	NA	many	TRBV12-3/TRBV12-4	TRBJ2-4
TGCGCCAGCAGCTTGGACAGGGCGGCGGAGGGCTACACCTTC	CASSLDRAAEGYTF	NA	NA	TRBV5-1	TRBJ1-2
TGTGCCAGCTCACCCCTCAAGTCAGGGAACGAGCAGTACTTC	CASSPLKSGNEQYF	NA	many	TRBV18	TRBJ2-7
TGTGCCAGCAGCCGGACAGGGAGTGTCACTGAAGCTTTCTTT	CASSRTGSVTEAFF	TRBD1	NA	TRBV12-3/TRBV12-4	TRBJ1-1
TGTGCCAGCAGCTCAGGACAGGGGAGTGACGAGCAGTACTTC	CASSSGQGSDEQYF	TRBD1	many	TRBV7-9	TRBJ2-7
TGTGCCAGCAGCTTAGCAGGGCAGGGTCCCCTCCACTTT	CASSLAGQGPLHF	NA	many	TRBV7-9	TRBJ1-6
TGTGCCAGCAGCGCAACAGGGGACAGACAAGAGACCCAGTACTTC	CASSATGDRQETQYF	TRBD1	many	TRBV7-9	TRBJ2-5
TGTGCCAGCAGCCTTCTGGGCGGGAGGGCCCATGAGCAGTTCTTC	CASSLLGGRAHEQFF	TRBD2	few	TRBV6-5	TRBJ2-1
TGTGCCAGCAGCTTATTCTCCTTGAACACTGAAGCTTTCTTT	CASSLFSLNTEAFF	NA	many	TRBV7-9	TRBJ1-1
TGTGCCAGCAGCCAGGGCCGGAGCAATCAGCCCCAGCATTTT	CASSQGRSNQPQHF	NA	NA	TRBV6-5	TRBJ1-5
TGTGCCAGCAGGACTAGCGGGGGGGCCTATGAGCAGTTCTTC	CASRTSGGAYEQFF	TRBD2	many	TRBV6-2/TRBV6-3	TRBJ2-1
TGTGCCAGCAGTTTAAGCCCCAGGGGAATTTACTATGGCTACACCTTC	CASSLSPRGIYYGYTF	NA	many	TRBV27	TRBJ1-2
TGTGCCAGCAGCTTGTGGAGAAACATTCAGTACTTC	CASSLWRNIQYF	NA	NA	TRBV7-9	TRBJ2-4
TGTGCCAGCAGCTCCACGACAGGGGGGTACACCGGGGAGCTGTTTTTT	CASSSTTGGYTGELFF	TRBD1	many	TRBV7-2	TRBJ2-2
TGCAGCGCTTGGAGAGGAGCGAACACCGGGGAGCTGTTTTTT	CSAWRGANTGELFF	NA	many	TRBV29-1	TRBJ2-2
TGTGCCAGCAGCTCACACAGGGGCCGCGAGCAGTACTTC	CASSSHRGREQYF	TRBD1	many	TRBV7-2	TRBJ2-7
TGTGCCAGCAGCTCCCAGATCAGGGGGGCCTTTAGCTCCTACGAGCAGTACTTC	CASSSQIRGAFSSYEQYF	NA	many	TRBV11-2	TRBJ2-7
TGTGCCAGCACCCAAGACAGAGTCTTAAATCAGCCCCAGCATTTT	CASTQDRVLNQPQHF	NA	many	TRBV28	TRBJ1-5
TGTGCCAGCAGCTTAGTTGGACAGGGCACAGATACGCAGTATTTT	CASSLVGQGTDTQYF	TRBD1	many	TRBV7-2	TRBJ2-3
TGTGCCAGCAGCTTAGCGAACATTGACGGGGAGCAGTACTTC	CASSLANIDGEQYF	NA	many	TRBV7-2	TRBJ2-7
TGTGCCAGCAGCTTAGTAGCGGGGAACGAAGAGACCCAGTACTTC	CASSLVAGNEETQYF	TRBD2	many	TRBV7-2	TRBJ2-5
TGTGCCAGCAGCTTAAGCCTCCTTGGGAGCTCTGGAAACACCATATATTTT	CASSLSLLGSSGNTIYF	NA	many	TRBV7-6	TRBJ1-3
TGCAGTGCTAGGACCAGGGTCGGACGAGAGCAGTACTTC	CSARTRVGREQYF	NA	many	TRBV20-1	TRBJ2-7
TGCGCCAGCAGCTTGGCGGGGGAGACAGGGTTATCGAAGCAGTACTTC	CASSLAGETGLSKQYF	NA	many	TRBV5-1	TRBJ2-7
TGTGCCAGCAGTTTATCAGATTACGGGGCCGGGGAGCTGTTTTTT	CASSLSDYGAGELFF	NA	many	TRBV28	TRBJ2-2
TGTGCCAGCAGTTACAAGGGGAAAGAGACCCAGTACTTC	CASSYKGKETQYF	NA	many	TRBV28	TRBJ2-5
TGTGCCAGCAGCCCACACGGGGCAGGGCGAGCTTTCTTT	CASSPHGAGRAFF	NA	NA	TRBV3-1	TRBJ1-1
TGCAGTGCTATACTTAGGGAAGCTTTCTTT	CSAILREAFF	NA	few	TRBV20-1	TRBJ1-1
TGTGCCAGCAGTTCCTTTTCGGGAGGTCTCGGAGACACCGGGGAGCTGTTTTTT	CASSSFSGGLGDTGELFF	TRBD2	many	TRBV3-1	TRBJ2-2
TGTGCCAGCAGTGAGCCAGGACCAATGAGCTACGAGCAGTACTTC	CASSEPGPMSYEQYF	NA	NA	TRBV6-2/TRBV6-3	TRBJ2-7
TGTGCCAGCAGCGTACCAGTAGGCTTATCCTCTGGGGCCAACGTCCTGACTTTC	CASSVPVGLSSGANVLTF	NA	few	TRBV9	TRBJ2-6
TGTGCCAGCAGTTTAACTCGCGAGGGTGAAGCTTTCTTT	CASSLTREGEAFF	NA	NA	TRBV28	TRBJ1-1
TGTGCCAGCAGTTATGGCGGAGCCCAAGAGACCCAGTACTTC	CASSYGGAQETQYF	NA	many	TRBV2	TRBJ2-5
TGCAGCGTTGAAGTAGTTGCAACTAATGAAAAACTGTTTTTT	CSVEVVATNEKLFF	NA	many	TRBV29-1	TRBJ1-4
TGTGCCAGCAGTTCGGTCGGACTCTATGGCTACACCTTC	CASSSVGLYGYTF	NA	NA	TRBV28	TRBJ1-2
TGTGCCAGCGGCTCAGGGACAGCCAACCAAGAGACCCAGTACTTC	CASGSGTANQETQYF	TRBD1	many	TRBV28	TRBJ2-5
TGTGCCAGCAGTTTGGGGGGGCAGTATTCACCCCTCCACTTT	CASSLGGQYSPLHF	NA	NA	TRBV12-3/TRBV12-4	TRBJ1-6
TGTGCCAGCAGCCCTGGGACAGACCTCGCGCAGTACTTC	CASSPGTDLAQYF	TRBD1	NA	TRBV5-6	TRBJ2-7
TGTGCCAGAAGCCCCCAGAACGGAGTGGCGCAGTATTTT	CARSPQNGVAQYF	NA	many	TRBV5-3	TRBJ2-3
TGTGCCAGCAGCGTCGGGACAGGGACATCCTACAATGAGCAGTTCTTC	CASSVGTGTSYNEQFF	TRBD1	many	TRBV2	TRBJ2-1
TGTGCCAGCAGTGTGGTTTTTACTAGCACAGATACGCAGTATTTT	CASSVVFTSTDTQYF	NA	many	TRBV6-4	TRBJ2-3
TGCAGCGTTGCCCCCTGGGGGGCCTCCGAGCAGTACTTC	CSVAPWGASEQYF	NA	many	TRBV29-1	TRBJ2-7
TGTGCCAGCAGTTTAATACCGACGAGCTCCTACGAGCAGTACTTC	CASSLIPTSSYEQYF	NA	many	TRBV28	TRBJ2-7
TGTGCCAGCAGCCCGGGACAGGGGGTAGGCACTGAAGCTTTCTTT	CASSPGQGVGTEAFF	TRBD1	many	TRBV7-2	TRBJ1-1
TGCAGTGCCCCGCCAGCGGGTGGTAACAATGAGCAGTTCTTC	CSAPPAGGNNEQFF	NA	NA	TRBV20-1	TRBJ2-1
TGTGCCAGTACCCGTGGAGGCAGCAATGAAAAACTGTTTTTT	CASTRGGSNEKLFF	NA	NA	TRBV19	TRBJ1-4
TGTGCCAGCAGCGAACCCTCTGGAAACACCATATATTTT	CASSEPSGNTIYF	NA	NA	TRBV28	TRBJ1-3
TGCAGTGCTACTACCCCGAGGAGCGGGAGGGCCTTTACCTACGAGCAGTACTTC	CSATTPRSGRAFTYEQYF	TRBD2	many	TRBV20-1	TRBJ2-7
TGTGCCAGCAGCTCTGAGTCGCTTTTCAAGAACACTGAAGCTTTCTTT	CASSSESLFKNTEAFF	NA	many	TRBV11-2	TRBJ1-1
TGTGCCAGCAGTCTACAGAGGACAGTATCCTACGAGCAGTACTTC	CASSLQRTVSYEQYF	NA	many	TRBV27	TRBJ2-7